A selection of T cell receptor beta chains follows, all from one sample in a study of T-cell memory formation after mild COVID-19. TCRdb redid the calling of the 5' RACE reads with MiXCR, one entry per CDR3 protein. This table has roughly 100,000 distinct CDR3 sequences, about a sixth appearing once. Material for sequencing was PBMCs or a T cell subset sorted from them (not recorded which). These receptors came from an adult woman who had mild COVID-19 (a few samples of this study predate the infection). Cell type and time point are not known. CDR3s include the opening cysteine and the closing phenylalanine or tryptophan. The D gene is left open where the match is weak. Part of the rows lack a size; the others show once, few, many or a class for expanded clones.

v_gene,abundance,j_gene,d_gene,CDR3nt,CDR3aa
TRBV5-1,once,TRBJ1-2,.,TGCGCCAGCAGCTTGGATAGGCCCACCACGTACTATGGCTACACCTTC,CASSLDRPTTYYGYTF
TRBV4-3,few,TRBJ1-1,.,TGCGCCAGCAGCCAATCCCCGGGGACTGAAGCTTTCTTT,CASSQSPGTEAFF
TRBV12-5,few,TRBJ1-1,TRBD1,TGTGCTAGTGAGCGGACAGGGGGGACTGAAGCTTTCTTT,CASERTGGTEAFF
TRBV3-1,.,TRBJ2-3,TRBD2,TGTGCCAGCAGCGCGACTAGCGTGGCAGATACGCAGTATTTT,CASSATSVADTQYF
TRBV2,few,TRBJ1-5,.,TGTGCCAGCAGTAGCTATAATAGCAATCAGCCCCAGCATTTT,CASSSYNSNQPQHF
TRBV4-1,.,TRBJ1-4,TRBD1,TGCGCCAGCAGCCAAGAGGGGACAGGGACAACTAATGAAAAACTGTTTTTT,CASSQEGTGTTNEKLFF
TRBV7-8,once,TRBJ2-5,TRBD2,TGTGCCAGCAGCTTAGCGGGAGGGGTGCAGGAGACCCAGTACTTC,CASSLAGGVQETQYF
TRBV15,.,TRBJ2-2,.,TGTGCCACGTCCTCTCGGACCGGGGAGCTGTTTTTT,CATSSRTGELFF
TRBV5-4,.,TRBJ1-6,.,TGTGCCAGCAGCGCTAGGAACTATAATTCACCCCTCCACTTT,CASSARNYNSPLHF
TRBV4-1,.,TRBJ2-3,TRBD2,TGCGCCAGCAGCCAGGTAGCGGGGGGGTGGACAGATACGCAGTATTTT,CASSQVAGGWTDTQYF
TRBV4-3,few,TRBJ1-2,TRBD1,TGCGCCAGCAGCCGAGACAGGGGGCTAAACTATGGCTACACCTTC,CASSRDRGLNYGYTF
TRBV6-5,few,TRBJ2-1,.,TGTGCCAGCAGCAGAACAGTCAATGAGCAGTTCTTC,CASSRTVNEQFF
TRBV6-5,.,TRBJ2-7,TRBD2,TGTGCCAGCAGTTACCAACCCAGCGGGGAATTCTACGAGCAGTACTTC,CASSYQPSGEFYEQYF
TRBV12-3/TRBV12-4,.,TRBJ2-3,TRBD2,TGTGCCAGCAGTCCAGCGGGGGGGAGTCAAGAGACAGATACGCAGTATTTT,CASSPAGGSQETDTQYF
TRBV5-6,few,TRBJ1-5,.,TGTGCCAGCAGCTTGGGATTCTCGTCTAACCAGCCCCAGCATTTT,CASSLGFSSNQPQHF
TRBV27,.,TRBJ2-7,.,TGTGCCAGCACCCCGACAGGTTTCGCCTACGAGCAGTACTTC,CASTPTGFAYEQYF
TRBV12-3/TRBV12-4,few,TRBJ1-2,TRBD1,TGTGCCAGCACTCCTCCGGGACAGATTAACTATGGCTACACCTTC,CASTPPGQINYGYTF
TRBV3-1,.,TRBJ1-1,.,TGTGCCAGCAGCCAAGTCTCCGCGAACACTGAAGCTTTCTTT,CASSQVSANTEAFF
TRBV7-9,few,TRBJ2-1,.,TGTGCCCTAACATGGCCCCAATCAAGCCCGCACAATGAGCAGTTCTTC,CALTWPQSSPHNEQFF
TRBV29-1,.,TRBJ2-1,TRBD2,TGCAGCGTCGGATCTAGCGGGGGTAGCAATGAGCAGTTCTTC,CSVGSSGGSNEQFF
TRBV3-1,.,TRBJ2-1,TRBD2,TGTGCCAGCAGCCAAGCTAGAGGACTAGCGGGAGCAATAGATGAGCAGTTCTTC,CASSQARGLAGAIDEQFF
TRBV6-5,.,TRBJ2-7,.,TGTGCCAGCAGTCATGGACCGGGCTACGAGCAGTACTTC,CASSHGPGYEQYF
TRBV23-1,.,TRBJ2-7,.,TGCGCCAGCAGCCGCCGGTTCCGGAGAACCTCCTACGAGCAGTACTTC,CASSRRFRRTSYEQYF
TRBV7-9,.,TRBJ2-1,TRBD1,TGTGCCAGCAGCCCCGGGACAGGGCTCTCCTACAATGAGCAGTTCTTC,CASSPGTGLSYNEQFF
TRBV12-3/TRBV12-4,.,TRBJ1-1,.,TGTGCCACCGCTCCCGGCGGGGGAGGTCGAGGCACTGAAGCTTTCTTT,CATAPGGGGRGTEAFF
TRBV9,few,TRBJ1-1,.,TGTGCCAGCAGCGAGGCCGGGTTTACTGAAGCTTTCTTT,CASSEAGFTEAFF
TRBV5-1,.,TRBJ1-5,.,TGCGCCAGCAGCTTGGGCACCCCGTATAGCAATCAGCCCCAGCATTTT,CASSLGTPYSNQPQHF